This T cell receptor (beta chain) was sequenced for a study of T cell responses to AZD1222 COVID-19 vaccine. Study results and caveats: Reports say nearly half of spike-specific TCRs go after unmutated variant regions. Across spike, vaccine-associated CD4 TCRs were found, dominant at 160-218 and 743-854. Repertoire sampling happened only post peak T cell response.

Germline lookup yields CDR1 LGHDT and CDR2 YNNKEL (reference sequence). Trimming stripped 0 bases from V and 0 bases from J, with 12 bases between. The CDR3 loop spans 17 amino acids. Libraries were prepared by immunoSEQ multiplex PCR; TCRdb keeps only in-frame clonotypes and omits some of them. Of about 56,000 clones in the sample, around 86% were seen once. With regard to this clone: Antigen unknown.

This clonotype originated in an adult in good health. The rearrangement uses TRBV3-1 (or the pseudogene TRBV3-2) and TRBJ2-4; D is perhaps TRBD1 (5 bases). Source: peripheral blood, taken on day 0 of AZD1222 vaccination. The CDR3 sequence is CASSQEIQGRAKNIQYF. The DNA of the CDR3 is TGTGCCAGCAGCCAAGAAATCCAGGGAAGAGCCAAAAACATTCAGTACTTC.